Listed below are T cell receptor beta chains from one sample, sequenced in a study of blood T cell repertoires in COVID-19. Some clones are missing from TCRdb's copy, which holds only in-frame ones; the method was immunoSEQ multiplex PCR. This sample has 150,000 to 200,000 clones, with under 85% found just once. Sequencing input: peripheral blood. All receptors derive from a woman in her 70s with COVID-19, enrolled during active disease. Both conserved end residues are part of each CDR3. D genes are given only for firm matches.

TRBJ1-2 TRBV5-1 TRBD1 CASSITTGEAGGYTF TGCGCCAGCAGCATCACCACAGGGGAGGCTGGCGGCTACACCTTC
TRBJ1-1 TRBV5-1 - CASRPGSEGLGTEAFF TGCGCCAGCAGACCCGGTTCGGAGGGGCTGGGAACTGAAGCTTTCTTT
TRBJ1-2 TRBV6-5 - CASSLDLYGYTF TGTGCCAGCAGTTTGGACTTATATGGCTACACCTTC
TRBJ1-2 TRBV5-6 TRBD1 CASSPRQGSGYTF TGTGCCAGCAGCCCCCGACAGGGATCTGGCTACACCTTC
TRBJ2-2 TRBV19 TRBD2 CASWGSGRGTGELFF TGTGCCAGTTGGGGAAGCGGGAGAGGGACCGGGGAGCTGTTTTTT
TRBJ2-1 TRBV25-1 - CASSESVPGGNEQFF TGTGCCAGCAGTGAATCGGTTCCCGGAGGCAATGAGCAGTTCTTC
TRBJ2-3 TRBV5-1 - CASRRGTSTDTQYF TGCGCCAGCAGACGCGGGACTAGCACAGATACGCAGTATTTT
TRBJ2-7 TRBV27 - CASSSLSPDKAPYF TGTGCCAGCAGTTCCCTCTCCCCGGACAAGGCACCGTACTTC
TRBJ1-3 TRBV6-1 TRBD1 CASSEGDRLGNTIYF TGTGCCAGCAGTGAAGGGGACAGGCTTGGAAACACCATATATTTT
TRBJ2-1 TRBV6-6 TRBD1 CASSYTGGQGDNEQFF TGTGCCAGCAGTTATACGGGGGGACAGGGCGACAATGAGCAGTTCTTC